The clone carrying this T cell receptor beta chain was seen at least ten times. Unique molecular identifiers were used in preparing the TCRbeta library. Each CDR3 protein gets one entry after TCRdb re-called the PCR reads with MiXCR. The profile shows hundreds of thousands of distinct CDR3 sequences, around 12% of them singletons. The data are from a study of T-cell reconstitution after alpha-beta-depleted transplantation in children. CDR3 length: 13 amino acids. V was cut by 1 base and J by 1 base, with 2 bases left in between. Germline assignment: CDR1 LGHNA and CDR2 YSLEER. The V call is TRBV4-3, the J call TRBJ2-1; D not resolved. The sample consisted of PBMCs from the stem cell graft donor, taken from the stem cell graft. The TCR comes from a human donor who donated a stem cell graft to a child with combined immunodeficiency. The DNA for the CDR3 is TGCGCCAGCAGCCAAGTTTCCTACAATGAGCAGTTCTTC. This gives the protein CASSQVSYNEQFF.